The 5 T cell receptor beta chains listed next were all sequenced from one sample in a study of response to subunit inactivated influenza vaccine. TCRdb itself ran the RT-PCR reads through MiXCR, one entry per CDR3 protein. This repertoire shows more than 400,000 distinct CDR3 sequences, under 8.5% found once; its top ten account for under 15%. The source was PBMCs from blood, collected less than 30 months after vaccination. The receptors stem from a man aged 45 to 75 who received an inactivated influenza vaccine.

This clonotype was seen once. A much larger clone lies one base from this, so it may be a read error. The chain carries TRBV11-1 and TRBJ2-1; 7 positions agree with TRBD1. The DNA end lines up better with TRBJ2-7; the J call may be wrong. CDR3 length: 12 amino acids. The V gene's germline CDR1 is SGHAT and CDR2 FQDESV (reference sequence). The CDR3, as DNA: TGTGCCAGCAGCAAAGACAGGGATGAGCAGTACTTC. It translates to CASSKDRDEQYF.

This sequence joins TRBV27 and TRBJ2-5, with 12 nucleotides matching TRBD2. This CDR3 has 19 residues. Unmatched junction bases numbered 16, after V lost 5 bases and J lost 3 bases. Germline V CDR1 and CDR2: MNHEY, SMNVEV (reference sequence). The CDR3 bases are TGTGCCAGCAGTATGCAAATGGGCCTGGCTAGCGGGAGGGAAGAGACCCAGTACTTC. Encoded protein: CASSMQMGLASGREETQYF.

The chain has TRBV2 and TRBJ1-1; no firm D call. The CDR3 runs 15 residues. Trimming removed 8 bases from V and 1 base from J, with 17 bases in between. Germline lookup yields CDR1 SNHLY and CDR2 FYNNEI. The CDR3 spells CASVQRGFGNTEAFF. CDR3 nucleotides: TGTGCCAGCGTTCAACGAGGTTTTGGGAACACTGAAGCTTTCTTT.

This clonotype was detected ten times or more. The rearrangement uses TRBV12-3 or TRBV12-4 and TRBJ2-5; D is unresolved. There are 13 residues in the CDR3. Trimming left V 7 bases short and J 6 bases short, with 15 bases between. The CDR3 nucleotides are TGTGCCAGCACCGACGTAGGTCCGAAGACCCAGTACTTC. This encodes CASTDVGPKTQYF.

This clonotype was counted at least ten times. A read error may account for a junction end that differs from germline. The chain links TRBV6-1 to TRBJ1-2; TRBD1 agrees at 8 bases. This CDR3 has 17 residues. Germline V gives CDR1 MNHNS, CDR2 SASEGT. The CDR3 nucleotides read TGTGCCAGCACGCCATTCAGGGGGCCTCCAGCTAACTATGGCTACACCTTT. Amino acid sequence: CASTPFRGPPANYGYTF.